These T cell receptor beta chains were read from a single sample in a study of vaccination effects on CD4 cells after COVID-19. No cognate antigen is known for these TCRs. This table comes from immunoSEQ multiplex PCR, and its TCRdb copy is limited to in-frame clones, with some not included. Here the sample spans 40,000 or so clones, around 70% being singletons. The material was CD4+ T cells from PBMCs cultured without peptide, obtained after COVID-19 vaccination. The origin of the receptors is a human donor who received a COVID-19 vaccine. Each CDR3 is given with its conserved first and last residue. D genes are given only for firm matches. The size entry is marked missing in some rows and otherwise reads once, few, many or a size class.

NA	TRBV12-3/TRBV12-4	TRBJ1-2	NA	13	CASSSQGNYGYTF	TGTGCCAGCAGTTCTCAGGGCAACTATGGCTACACCTTC
NA	TRBV28	TRBJ1-1	NA	13	CASSFSLNTEAFF	TGTGCCAGCAGTTTTAGCCTGAACACTGAAGCTTTCTTT
once	TRBV6-5	TRBJ1-2	TRBD1	15	CASSPRQGTNYGYTF	TGTGCCAGCAGCCCAAGACAGGGGACTAACTATGGCTACACCTTC
NA	TRBV7-8	TRBJ2-7	NA	16	CASSLVGGPSSYEQYF	TGTGCCAGCAGCTTAGTAGGGGGACCGAGCTCCTACGAGCAGTACTTC
NA	TRBV18	TRBJ1-2	TRBD1	14	CASTTGISVYGYTF	TGTGCCAGCACGACAGGGATCTCTGTGTATGGCTACACCTTC
few	TRBV2	TRBJ2-7	NA	14	CASSEWHQHYEQYF	TGTGCCAGCAGTGAATGGCACCAACACTACGAGCAGTACTTC
few	TRBV29-1	TRBJ1-1	NA	14	CSVDGNLGVTEAFF	TGCAGCGTTGACGGAAATTTGGGTGTGACTGAAGCTTTCTTT
NA	TRBV10-3	TRBJ2-7	TRBD2	14	CAVHSGTSSYEQYF	TGTGCCGTACATAGCGGGACCTCGAGCTACGAGCAGTACTTC
NA	TRBV6-5	TRBJ1-3	TRBD1	15	CASSPDYRGVTTIYF	TGTGCCAGCAGCCCAGACTACAGGGGAGTGACCACCATATATTTT
NA	TRBV19	TRBJ2-7	NA	13	CASSIGSSYEQYF	TGTGCCAGCTCGATTGGAAGCTCCTACGAGCAGTACTTC
NA	TRBV9	TRBJ2-3	NA	11	CASSVIDTQYF	TGTGCCAGCAGCGTAATAGATACGCAGTATTTT
NA	TRBV30	TRBJ1-5	TRBD1	13	CAWTGQGNQPQHF	TGTGCCTGGACGGGACAGGGCAATCAGCCCCAGCATTTT
NA	TRBV3-1/TRBV3-2	TRBJ1-6	TRBD1	12	CASRDSNSPLHF	TGTGCCAGCCGGGACAGTAATTCACCCCTCCACTTT
NA	TRBV9	TRBJ2-5	NA	12	CASSVGAETQYF	TGTGCCAGCAGCGTAGGGGCCGAGACCCAGTACTTC
NA	TRBV5-1	TRBJ1-1	TRBD1	16	CASSFGTGESSTEAFF	TGCGCCAGCAGCTTCGGGACAGGGGAATCGAGCACTGAAGCTTTCTTT
NA	TRBV7-2	TRBJ2-3	NA	14	CASSYTRGTDTQYF	TGTGCCAGCAGCTATACCAGGGGCACAGATACGCAGTATTTT
NA	TRBV5-1	TRBJ2-3	TRBD2	14	CASTPGLDTDTQYF	TGCGCCAGCACCCCGGGACTAGACACAGATACGCAGTATTTT
NA	TRBV11-2	TRBJ2-1	TRBD2	18	CASSLGMGSGSSYNEQFF	TGTGCCAGCAGCTTGGGCATGGGCAGCGGGAGCTCCTACAATGAGCAGTTCTTC